This entry lists 8 T cell receptor beta chains sequenced from one sample in a study of control samples from healthy donors and cancer patients. Using immunoSEQ multiplex PCR, the repertoire was profiled, and TCRdb retains in-frame clones only, with some absent. The sample yields 45,000 to 55,000 clones, over 85% seen once. Input material: blood. These receptors were taken from a man aged 25-40 years in good health.

The V and J genes are TRBV21-1 and TRBJ2-7; the DNA was not compared with TRBD1, the D call given in the table. TRBV21-1 is a known pseudogene. This CDR3 comprises 13 residues. Here the CDR3 reads CALRDTSSYEQYF. The CDR3, as DNA: TGTGCCCTTCGGGACACGTCCTCCTACGAGCAGTACTTC.

This sequence joins TRBV9 and TRBJ2-2; no clear D gene. Looked up from germline, CDR1 is SGDLS and CDR2 is YYNGEE. The CDR3 totals 15 residues. The germline V and J ends were trimmed by 0 bases and 5 bases, with 11 bases remaining between them. The CDR3 DNA follows: TGTGCCAGCAGCGTAGAACTAAGGTGGACCGGGGAGCTGTTTTTT. Translation: CASSVELRWTGELFF.

The CDR3 reads CASSWDRGEGTEAFF. The CDR3 DNA follows: TGTGCCAGCAGCTGGGACAGGGGAGAGGGGACTGAAGCTTTCTTT. The chain recombines TRBV2 with TRBJ1-1; the match to TRBD1 covers 10 bases. The CDR3 runs 15 residues. From germline, CDR1 is SNHLY and CDR2 FYNNEI. V was clipped by 6 bases and J by 5 bases; unmatched bases: 9.

V usage is TRBV2 and J usage is TRBJ2-7, with D tentatively TRBD1 (5 bases). Germline-derived CDR1 and CDR2 are SNHLY and FYNNEI. The ends were cut back, 6 bases at V and 2 bases at J, with 11 bases in the middle. The CDR3 has 13 residues. The CDR3 sequence: CASRVGHAYEQYF. The CDR3 DNA reads TGTGCCAGCAGGGTCGGACATGCCTACGAGCAGTACTTC.

The V gene is TRBV5-1, the J gene TRBJ2-7, with TRBD2 matching over 7 bases. V shed 4 bases and J 4 bases; nucleotides not matched to a gene: 5. The germline V gene has CDR1 SGHRS and CDR2 YFSETQ. The CDR3 runs 13 residues. CDR3 in DNA: TGCGCCAGCAGCGTAGGGACTACTTACGAGCAGTACTTC. Amino acid sequence: CASSVGTTYEQYF.

This clone has just one count. The J gene is TRBJ2-1, the V gene TRBV10-2; D gene uncertain. The V and J ends lost 2 bases and 0 bases respectively, with 5 bases between them. Per the germline V gene, CDR1 is WSHSY and CDR2 is SAAADI. The CDR3 consists of 14 residues. This CDR3 reads CASSEGSSYNEQFF. In nucleotides, the CDR3 is TGCGCCAGCAGTGAGGGCAGCTCCTACAATGAGCAGTTCTTC.

In this sample, this clone turned up a few times. The chain couples TRBV10-3 to TRBJ2-5, with D unresolved. V was cut by 2 bases and J by 1 base, with 5 bases left in between. Germline V CDR1 and CDR2: ENHRY, SYGVKD. The CDR3 has 13 amino acids. CDR3 sequence reads: CAISEGIQETQYF. CDR3 in DNA: TGTGCCATCAGTGAGGGAATCCAAGAGACCCAGTACTTC.

The chain is built from TRBV30 and TRBJ2-2; D is possibly TRBD1 or TRBD2 (6 bases each). Trimming shortened V by 2 bases and J by 8 bases, and 9 bases separated the two germline ends. Germline V gene data show CDR1 as GTSNPN and CDR2 as SVGIG (reference sequence). The CDR3 spans 12 residues. CDR3 protein: CAWSPGAGELFF. The CDR3 DNA reads as TGTGCCTGGAGTCCGGGGGCTGGGGAGCTGTTTTTT.